This T cell receptor (beta chain) was observed in a study of technical replicates of blood from a few donors. CDR3 length: 13 residues. The germline CDR1 and CDR2 sequences are WSHSY and SAAADI. V lost 6 bases and J lost 6, with 12 bases in between. Profiled with immunoSEQ multiplex PCR; TCRdb holds only in-frame clones, not every one. The data hold about 80,000 clones, with about 94% observed a single time. The origin of this receptor is a human donor in good health. Source material: T cells isolated from PBMCs. The J gene is TRBJ2-1, the V gene TRBV10-2; D might be TRBD2 (6 bases). This chain's CDR3 is CASRAGGGNEQFF. As DNA, the CDR3 is TGCGCCAGCAGAGCGGGTGGGGGCAATGAGCAGTTCTTC.